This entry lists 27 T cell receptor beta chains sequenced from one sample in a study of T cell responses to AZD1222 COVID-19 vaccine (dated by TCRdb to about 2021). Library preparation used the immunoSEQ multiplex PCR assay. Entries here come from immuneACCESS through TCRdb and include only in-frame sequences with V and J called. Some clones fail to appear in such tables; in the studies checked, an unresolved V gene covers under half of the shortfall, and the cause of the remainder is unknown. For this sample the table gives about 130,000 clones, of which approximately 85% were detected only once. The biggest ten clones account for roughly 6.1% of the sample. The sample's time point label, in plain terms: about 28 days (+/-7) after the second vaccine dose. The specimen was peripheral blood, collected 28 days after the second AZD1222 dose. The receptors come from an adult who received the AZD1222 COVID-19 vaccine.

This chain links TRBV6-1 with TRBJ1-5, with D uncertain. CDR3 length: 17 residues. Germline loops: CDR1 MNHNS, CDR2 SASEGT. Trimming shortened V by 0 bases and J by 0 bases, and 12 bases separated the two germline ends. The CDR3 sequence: CASSEARAVLSNQPQHF. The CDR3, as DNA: TGTGCCAGCAGTGAAGCAAGGGCAGTACTTAGCAATCAGCCCCAGCATTTT.

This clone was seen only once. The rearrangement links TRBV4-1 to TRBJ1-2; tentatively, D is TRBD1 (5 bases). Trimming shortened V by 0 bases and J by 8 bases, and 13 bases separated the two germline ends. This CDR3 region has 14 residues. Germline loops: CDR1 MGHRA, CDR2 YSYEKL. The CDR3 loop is CASSQDWTTGGYTF. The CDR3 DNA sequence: TGCGCCAGCAGCCAAGATTGGACAACGGGGGGCTACACCTTC.

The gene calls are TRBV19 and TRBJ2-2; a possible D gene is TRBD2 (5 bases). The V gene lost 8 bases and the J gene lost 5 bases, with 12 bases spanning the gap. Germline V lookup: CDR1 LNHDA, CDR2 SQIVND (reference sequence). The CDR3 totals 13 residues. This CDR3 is CASLRGRTGELFF. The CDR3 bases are TGTGCCAGTCTTCGGGGAAGAACCGGGGAGCTGTTTTTT.

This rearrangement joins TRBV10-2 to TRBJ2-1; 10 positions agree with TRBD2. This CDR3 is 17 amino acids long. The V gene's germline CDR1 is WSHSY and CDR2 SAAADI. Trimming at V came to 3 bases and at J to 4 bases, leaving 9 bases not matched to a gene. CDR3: CASSESAGLAVYNEQFF. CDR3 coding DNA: TGCGCCAGCAGTGAATCGGCAGGACTAGCGGTTTACAATGAGCAGTTCTTC.

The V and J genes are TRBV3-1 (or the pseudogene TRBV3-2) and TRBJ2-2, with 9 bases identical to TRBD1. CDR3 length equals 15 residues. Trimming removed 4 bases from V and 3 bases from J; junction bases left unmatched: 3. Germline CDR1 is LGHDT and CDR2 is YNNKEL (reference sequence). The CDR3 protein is CASSRDRVHTGELFF. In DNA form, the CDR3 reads TGTGCCAGCAGCCGGGACAGGGTCCACACCGGGGAGCTGTTTTTT.

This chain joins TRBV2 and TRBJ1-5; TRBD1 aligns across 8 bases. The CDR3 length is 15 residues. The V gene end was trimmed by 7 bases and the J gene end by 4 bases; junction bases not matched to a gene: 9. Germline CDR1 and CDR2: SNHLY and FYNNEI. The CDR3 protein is CASKGGTGLNQPQHF. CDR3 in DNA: TGTGCCAGCAAAGGAGGGACAGGCCTAAATCAGCCCCAGCATTTT.

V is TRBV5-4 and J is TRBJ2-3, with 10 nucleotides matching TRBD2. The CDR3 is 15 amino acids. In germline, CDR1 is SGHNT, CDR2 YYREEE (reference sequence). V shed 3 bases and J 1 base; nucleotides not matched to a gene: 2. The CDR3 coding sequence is TGTGCCAGCAGCTCTAGCGGGGGCCGCACAGATACGCAGTATTTT. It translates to CASSSSGGRTDTQYF.

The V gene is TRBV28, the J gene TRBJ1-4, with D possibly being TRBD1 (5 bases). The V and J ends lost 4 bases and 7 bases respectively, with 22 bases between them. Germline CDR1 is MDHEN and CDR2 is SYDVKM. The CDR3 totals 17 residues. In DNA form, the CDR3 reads TGTGCCAGCAGTTCACCCAATGCGGGGGGGGGTCGTGAAAAACTGTTTTTT. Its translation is CASSSPNAGGGREKLFF.

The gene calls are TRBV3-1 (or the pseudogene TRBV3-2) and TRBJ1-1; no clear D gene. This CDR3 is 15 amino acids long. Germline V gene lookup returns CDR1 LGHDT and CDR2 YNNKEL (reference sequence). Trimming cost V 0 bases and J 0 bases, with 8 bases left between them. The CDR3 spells CASSQEEGMNTEAFF. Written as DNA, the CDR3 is TGTGCCAGCAGCCAAGAGGAGGGAATGAACACTGAAGCTTTCTTT.

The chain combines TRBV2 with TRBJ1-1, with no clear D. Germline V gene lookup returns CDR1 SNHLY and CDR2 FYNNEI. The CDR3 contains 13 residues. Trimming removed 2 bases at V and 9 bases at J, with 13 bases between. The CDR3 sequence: CASSEPGSGQAFF. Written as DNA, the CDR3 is TGTGCCAGCAGTGAACCGGGGTCCGGGCAAGCTTTCTTT.

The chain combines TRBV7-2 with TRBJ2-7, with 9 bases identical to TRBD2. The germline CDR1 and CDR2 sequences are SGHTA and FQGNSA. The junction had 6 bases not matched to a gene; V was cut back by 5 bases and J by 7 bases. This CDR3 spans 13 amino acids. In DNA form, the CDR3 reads TGTGCCAGCAGCCCCCCTAGCGGGGTTGAGCAGTACTTC. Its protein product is CASSPPSGVEQYF.

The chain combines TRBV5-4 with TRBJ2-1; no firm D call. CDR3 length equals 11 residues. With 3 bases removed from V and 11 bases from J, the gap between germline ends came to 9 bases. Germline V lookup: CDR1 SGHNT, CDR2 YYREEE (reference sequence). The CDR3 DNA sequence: TGTGCCAGCAGCTGGGCCAAAAAGCAGTTCTTC. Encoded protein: CASSWAKKQFF.

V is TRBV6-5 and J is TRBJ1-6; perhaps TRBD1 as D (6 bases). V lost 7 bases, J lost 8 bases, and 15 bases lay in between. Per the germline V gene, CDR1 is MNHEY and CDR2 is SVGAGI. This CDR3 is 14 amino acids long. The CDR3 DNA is TGTGCCAGCATGTCGGGGGCTGGGGATTCACCCCTCCACTTT. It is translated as CASMSGAGDSPLHF.

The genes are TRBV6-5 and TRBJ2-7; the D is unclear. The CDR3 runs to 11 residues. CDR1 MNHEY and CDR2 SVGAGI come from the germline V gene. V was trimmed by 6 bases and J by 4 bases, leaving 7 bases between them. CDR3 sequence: CASSNEYEQYF. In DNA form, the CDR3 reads TGTGCCAGCAGCAACGAGTACGAGCAGTACTTC.

CDR3 sequence: CASSDSGGPYNEQFF. CDR3 DNA: TGCGCCAGCAGCGACAGCGGGGGCCCCTACAATGAGCAGTTCTTC. The chain is built from TRBV4-1 and TRBJ2-1; 8 nucleotides align to TRBD2. V gave up 5 bases and J gave up 2 bases; unmatched junction bases: 5. The CDR3 totals 15 residues. CDR1 MGHRA and CDR2 YSYEKL come from the germline V gene.

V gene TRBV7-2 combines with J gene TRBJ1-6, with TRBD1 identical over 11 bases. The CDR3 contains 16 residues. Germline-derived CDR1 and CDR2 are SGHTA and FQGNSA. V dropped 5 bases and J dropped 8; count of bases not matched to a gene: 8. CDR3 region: CASSRRPGQGDSPLHF. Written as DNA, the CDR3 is TGTGCCAGCAGCCGCCGTCCGGGACAGGGGGATTCACCCCTCCACTTT.

This CDR3 is CASSLSDRNQETQYF. The DNA for the CDR3 is TGTGCCAGCTCACTTTCCGACAGGAACCAAGAGACCCAGTACTTC. This chain connects TRBV18 to TRBJ2-5, with D maybe TRBD1 (6 bases). The V end was cut by 4 bases, the J end by 0 bases, with 12 bases between. Germline V gene lookup returns CDR1 KGHSH and CDR2 LQKENI. The CDR3 spans 15 residues.

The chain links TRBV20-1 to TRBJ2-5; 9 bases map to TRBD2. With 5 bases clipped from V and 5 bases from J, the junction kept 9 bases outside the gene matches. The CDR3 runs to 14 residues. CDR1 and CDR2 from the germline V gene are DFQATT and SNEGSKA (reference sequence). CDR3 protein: CSARGGGADETQYF. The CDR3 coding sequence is TGCAGTGCTCGTGGCGGGGGGGCCGACGAGACCCAGTACTTC.

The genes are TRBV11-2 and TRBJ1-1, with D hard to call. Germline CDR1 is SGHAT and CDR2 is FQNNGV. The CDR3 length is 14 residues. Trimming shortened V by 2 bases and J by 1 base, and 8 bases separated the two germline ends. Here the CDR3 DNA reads TGTGCCAGCAGCTTAACAGAGAGGAACACTGAAGCTTTCTTT. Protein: CASSLTERNTEAFF.

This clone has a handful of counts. The CDR3 DNA is TGTGCCAGCAGCTTCAGGACAGGTGACACTGAAGCTTTCTTT. This gives the protein CASSFRTGDTEAFF. The chain recombines TRBV13 with TRBJ1-1; 7 bases fit TRBD1. The CDR3 spans 14 residues. V lost 3 bases, J lost 3 bases, and 4 bases stayed unmatched. In germline, CDR1 is PRHDT, CDR2 FYEKMQ (reference sequence).

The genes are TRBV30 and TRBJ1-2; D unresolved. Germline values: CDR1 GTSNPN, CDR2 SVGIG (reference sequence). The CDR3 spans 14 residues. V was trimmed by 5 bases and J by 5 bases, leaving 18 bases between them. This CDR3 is CAWSVAGYRYGYTF. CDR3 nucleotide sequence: TGTGCCTGGTCGGTTGCAGGATATCGGTATGGCTACACCTTC.

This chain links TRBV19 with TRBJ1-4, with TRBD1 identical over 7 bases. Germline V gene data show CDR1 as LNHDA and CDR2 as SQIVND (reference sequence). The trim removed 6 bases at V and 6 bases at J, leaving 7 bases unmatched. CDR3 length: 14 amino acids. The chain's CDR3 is CASSRGTTDEKLFF. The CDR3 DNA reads TGTGCCAGTAGCAGGGGGACCACGGATGAAAAACTGTTTTTT.

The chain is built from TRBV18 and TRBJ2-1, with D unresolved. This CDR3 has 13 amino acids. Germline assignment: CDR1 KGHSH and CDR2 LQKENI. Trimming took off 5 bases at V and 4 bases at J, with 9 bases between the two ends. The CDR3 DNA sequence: TGTGCCAGCTCATCTTCAAGGTACAATGAGCAGTTCTTC. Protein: CASSSSRYNEQFF.

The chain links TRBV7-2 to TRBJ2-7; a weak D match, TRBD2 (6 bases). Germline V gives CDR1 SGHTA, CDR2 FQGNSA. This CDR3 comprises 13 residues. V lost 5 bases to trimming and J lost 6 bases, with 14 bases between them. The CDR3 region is CASSVNMGGEQYF. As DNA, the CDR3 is TGTGCCAGCAGCGTAAACATGGGAGGCGAGCAGTACTTC.

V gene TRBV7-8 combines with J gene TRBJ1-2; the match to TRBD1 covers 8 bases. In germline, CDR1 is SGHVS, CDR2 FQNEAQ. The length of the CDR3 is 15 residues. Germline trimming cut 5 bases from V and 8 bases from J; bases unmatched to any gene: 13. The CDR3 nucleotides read TGTGCCAGCAGCCCGACAGGGGAGGGGGCTGGGGGCTACACCTTC. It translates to CASSPTGEGAGGYTF.

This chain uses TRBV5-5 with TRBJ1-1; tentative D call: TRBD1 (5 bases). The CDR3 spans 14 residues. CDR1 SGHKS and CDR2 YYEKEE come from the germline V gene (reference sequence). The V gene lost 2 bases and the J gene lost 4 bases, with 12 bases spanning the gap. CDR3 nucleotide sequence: TGTGCCAGCAGCTTTGAAAGGGGAGGCACTGAAGCTTTCTTT. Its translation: CASSFERGGTEAFF.

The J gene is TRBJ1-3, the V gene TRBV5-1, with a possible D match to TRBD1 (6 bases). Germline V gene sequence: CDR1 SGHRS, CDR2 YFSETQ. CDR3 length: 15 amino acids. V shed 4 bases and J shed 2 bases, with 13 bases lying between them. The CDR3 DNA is TGCGCCAGCAGCGCAACCGGGACAACTGGAAACACCATATATTTT. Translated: CASSATGTTGNTIYF.